This T cell receptor beta chain was profiled in a study of T cell repertoires in cytomegalovirus infection. Study observations and caveats: CMV-specific HLA-C-restricted TCR beta clonotypes dominated the ex vivo response.

The germline V gene has CDR1 SGHTA and CDR2 FQGNSA. V gave up 4 bases and J gave up 5 bases, with 20 bases separating them. There are 16 residues in the CDR3. TCRdb ran MiXCR on the reads and lists one entry per CDR3 protein. The data contain 30,000 to 40,000 distinct CDR3 sequences, about 50% of them singletons. Regarding this clonotype: Its target is unknown.

The chain uses TRBV7-2 and TRBJ1-1; D is unclear. The specimen was CD8+ T cells from cultured PBMCs, collected from culture after CMV antigen stimulation. The clonotype was recovered from a human donor in good health (CMV status not recorded). Some clones in this sample may be carry-over from other donors' samples. The CDR3 DNA reads as TGTGCCAGCAGCTATCAATTCTGGGAATCCAGAACTGAAGCTTTCTTT. This translates into CASSYQFWESRTEAFF. The variable domain in full, completed from reference TRBV7-2 and TRBJ1-1, reads GAGVSQSPSNKVTEKGKDVELRCDPISGHTALYWYRQSLGQGLEFLIYFQGNSAPDKSGLPSDRFSAERTGGSVSTLTIQRTQQEDSAVYLCASSYQFWESRTEAFFGQGTRLTVV.